What follows is one T cell receptor beta chain and its context. Its antigen is not identified. This entry belongs to a study of shared clonotypes between healthy human individuals. Method: immunoSEQ multiplex PCR; TCRdb's copy keeps in-frame clones and lacks some. This sample yields about 92,000 clones, of which 60% to 75% are seen a single time; around half belongs to the top ten. All donors were Caucasian adults living in Nashville, Tennessee. CD45RO+ cells plus CCR7-negative CD45RA+ TemRA cells formed CD8 memory. Germline V gives CDR1 KGHSH, CDR2 LQKENI. This CDR3 contains 13 residues. V dropped 1 base and J dropped 8 bases, with 11 bases sitting between them. Study-level findings and limits: Compared with memory subsets, naive subsets generally had larger estimated richness.

Sequencing input: memory CD8+ T cells sorted from blood. As for subset: CD45RO+ cells pooled with CCR7-negative TemRA cells. This rearrangement joins TRBV18 to TRBJ1-2, with D unclear. The receptor comes from a man aged 25 to 40 in good health. The CDR3 sequence is CASSPQGFKGYTF. The CDR3 coding sequence is TGTGCCAGCTCACCACAGGGTTTCAAGGGCTACACCTTC.